Listed below are T cell receptor beta chains from one sample, sequenced in a study of CD8 T cells in ankylosing spondylitis. TCRdb redid the calling of the 5' RACE reads with MiXCR, one entry per CDR3 protein. The sample contains approximately 540,000 distinct CDR3 sequences, about 13% of which appear only once. Sequencing was performed on blood, either unsorted or a sorted T cell fraction (not recorded which). Receptor source: a male donor with ankylosing spondylitis. CDR3s include the opening cysteine and the closing phenylalanine or tryptophan. A D gene is named only where the DNA matches it firmly. Size values are once, few and many counts, or a class for expanded clones, and some rows have none.

>TRBV12-5|-|-|TRBJ2-7
TGTGCTAGTGGTTTGGTAAGGTTCGGGAACACAGAGCACGAGCAGTACTTC
CASGLVRFGNTEHEQYF
>TRBV20-1|-|-|TRBJ2-7
TGCAGTGCTAGAGAAGGGGGACCCTACGAGCAGTACTTC
CSAREGGPYEQYF
>TRBV7-9|TRBD2|-|TRBJ2-7
TGTGCCAGCAGCTTAGGGCTAGCGGCCAGACACGAGCAGTACTTC
CASSLGLAARHEQYF
>TRBV20-1|-|few|TRBJ2-5
TGCAGTGCTAGAATTAGGGGTAGCATAGCCCCTGAGACCCAGTACTTC
CSARIRGSIAPETQYF
>TRBV12-3/TRBV12-4|-|many|TRBJ1-5
TGTGCCAGCAGTTTAGGACAGGAGAATCAGCCCCAGCATTTT
CASSLGQENQPQHF
>TRBV20-1|TRBD2|few|TRBJ2-3
TGCAGTGCTAGAGAAGCCGGGACTAGGGTCCAGTATTTT
CSAREAGTRVQYF
>TRBV5-1|-|few|TRBJ2-5
TGCGCCAGCAGCTTGGGGGTAGCGGACCAAGAGACCCAGTACTTC
CASSLGVADQETQYF
>TRBV14|-|-|TRBJ1-6
TGTGCCAGCAGCCCAGGGGTTCCCTATTCACCCCTCCACTTT
CASSPGVPYSPLHF
>TRBV10-3|-|-|TRBJ2-5
TGTGCCATCAGAGACGGTTGGGGAGAGACCCAGTACTTC
CAIRDGWGETQYF
>TRBV24-1|-|few|TRBJ2-5
TGTGCCACCAGTGATAAACACCAAGAGACCCAGTACTTC
CATSDKHQETQYF
>TRBV5-1|-|-|TRBJ1-2
TGCGCCAGCACCGCCGGGACCTCAAAACCTAACTATGGCTACACCTTC
CASTAGTSKPNYGYTF
>TRBV12-3/TRBV12-4|-|many|TRBJ2-5
TGTGCCAGCAGCCTAGTGGCATCCCGGGAGACCCAGTACTTC
CASSLVASRETQYF
>TRBV20-1|TRBD1|few|TRBJ1-4
TGCAGTGCTGGGGGACAGGTTTATGAAAAACTGTTTTTT
CSAGGQVYEKLFF
>TRBV4-1|-|many|TRBJ1-4
TGCGCCAGCAGCCAAGTGGGGGGGCGTGGGGAAAAACTGTTTTTT
CASSQVGGRGEKLFF
>TRBV20-1|-|many|TRBJ2-3
TGCAGTGCCCCGAGGCCCGGGCCGGGTGAGCTCACAGATACGCAGTATTTT
CSAPRPGPGELTDTQYF
>TRBV2|TRBD1|-|TRBJ2-2
TGTGCCAGCAACCCTCAGGGGGCGCGGAACACCGGGGAGCTGTTTTTT
CASNPQGARNTGELFF
>TRBV4-2|-|few|TRBJ2-2
TGTGCCAGCAGCCAAGGCCCGCTTTCGAACACCGGGGAGCTGTTTTTT
CASSQGPLSNTGELFF
>TRBV11-1|TRBD2|-|TRBJ2-5
TGTGCCAGCAGCTTACCCAGAACGGGTACTAGCGGGAGTCGGGAGACCCAGTACTTC
CASSLPRTGTSGSRETQYF
>TRBV5-5|-|few|TRBJ1-5
TGTGCCAGCAGCTTGGTCGGCACACCCAATCAGCCCCAGCATTTT
CASSLVGTPNQPQHF
>TRBV20-1|-|-|TRBJ2-1
TGCAGTGCTAGAGAGGCCGGGAGATCGAGCTACAATGAGCAGTTCTTC
CSAREAGRSSYNEQFF
>TRBV5-1|TRBD2|-|TRBJ2-1
TGCGCCAGCAGCTTGGTTGCGGGAGTGGCCTACAATGAGCAGTTCTTC
CASSLVAGVAYNEQFF
>TRBV20-1|TRBD2|-|TRBJ2-3
TGCAGTGCTGGCTCCCGGGGGGGATGGGAGGATACGCAGTATTTT
CSAGSRGGWEDTQYF
>TRBV7-7|-|-|TRBJ2-2
TGTGCCAGCAGCTTAGCGCGGGCCGGGGAGCTGTTTTTT
CASSLARAGELFF
>TRBV25-1|TRBD1|-|TRBJ1-2
TGTGCCAGCAAACGACAGGGTGGGGACTATGGCTACACCTTC
CASKRQGGDYGYTF
>TRBV10-3|-|few|TRBJ1-1
TGTGCCATCAACTCCGGGACTGAGAAGAACACTGAAGCTTTCTTT
CAINSGTEKNTEAFF
>TRBV6-2/TRBV6-3|-|many|TRBJ2-1
TGTGCCAGCAGTTACACGGACTACAATGAGCAGTTCTTC
CASSYTDYNEQFF
>TRBV20-1|-|-|TRBJ2-3
TGCAGTGCTAGAGATCGGGTGGGGCAGTATTTT
CSARDRVGQYF
>TRBV20-1|-|few|TRBJ1-5
TGCAGTGCTAGTCCCCGGAGCAATCAGCCCCAGCATTTT
CSASPRSNQPQHF
>TRBV5-1|-|many|TRBJ2-7
TGCGCCAGCAGCCATCCGGGACAAACCTACGAGCAGTACTTC
CASSHPGQTYEQYF
>TRBV5-1|TRBD1|once|TRBJ1-5
TGCGCCAGCAGGGAAGGGACAGGAGAAGGAAATCAGCCCCAGCATTTT
CASREGTGEGNQPQHF
>TRBV7-9|-|few|TRBJ1-1
TGTGCCAGCAGCGCCCCCGGCGTCATTCACACTGAAGCTTTCTTT
CASSAPGVIHTEAFF
>TRBV5-1|-|few|TRBJ2-2
TGCGCCAGCAGCCGCCAGGGGTTTCAGGGCACCGGGGAGCTGTTTTTT
CASSRQGFQGTGELFF
>TRBV7-2|TRBD1|-|TRBJ1-2
TGTGCCAGCAGCCGGCCGACAGGGAGGTCTACCTCAGGCTACACCTTC
CASSRPTGRSTSGYTF
>TRBV10-3|TRBD2|-|TRBJ2-2
TGTGCCACCGGGACTAGCGGGGCGAACACCGGGGAGCTGTTTTTT
CATGTSGANTGELFF
>TRBV15|-|few|TRBJ2-1
TGTGCCACCAGCAGAGTGAGGGATGAGCAGTTCTTC
CATSRVRDEQFF
>TRBV2|-|-|TRBJ2-1
TGTGCCAGCAGGGTGGGGGCCTACAATGAGCAGTTCTTC
CASRVGAYNEQFF
>TRBV5-1|-|many|TRBJ1-1
TGCGCCAGCAGCTTGGGTACGGTGATTACTGAAGCTTTCTTT
CASSLGTVITEAFF
>TRBV20-1|-|few|TRBJ2-6
TGCAGTGCTAGAATCGCGACCTCTGGGGCCAACGTCCTGACTTTC
CSARIATSGANVLTF
>TRBV4-1|-|-|TRBJ1-5
TGCGCCAGCAGCCAAGATCATTTGGGTCAGCCCCAGCATTTT
CASSQDHLGQPQHF
>TRBV11-2|-|-|TRBJ2-1
TGTGCCAGCAGCCTGCAGGGGGGATACGGGGACAATGAGCAGTTCTTC
CASSLQGGYGDNEQFF
>TRBV11-2|-|-|TRBJ1-1
TGTGCCAGCAGAAATGCCCCGGGTTGGGGGAACACTGAAGCTTTCTTT
CASRNAPGWGNTEAFF
>TRBV20-1|TRBD1|few|TRBJ2-3
TGCAGTGCTAGACGCCGGGACAGGAGCACAGATACGCAGTATTTT
CSARRRDRSTDTQYF
>TRBV10-3|TRBD1|few|TRBJ2-2
TGTGCCATCAGTAGAGCTCCGGGACAGGGGAAAAACGGGGAGCTGTTTTTT
CAISRAPGQGKNGELFF
>TRBV12-3/TRBV12-4|-|many|TRBJ1-1
TGTGCCAGCAGTAGGGATGGCTACACTGAAGCTTTCTTT
CASSRDGYTEAFF
>TRBV3-1|TRBD1|-|TRBJ1-1
TGTGCCAGCAGCCAGGGGGGGACAGGGAGTGAAGCTTTCTTT
CASSQGGTGSEAFF
>TRBV5-6|TRBD1|-|TRBJ1-5
TGTGCCAGCAGCTGGAGGGACAGGGGCAATGCCCAGCCCCAGCATTTT
CASSWRDRGNAQPQHF
>TRBV24-1|TRBD1|few|TRBJ1-2
TGTGCCACCAGTGACTCGACAGGGTTCTATGGCTACACCTTC
CATSDSTGFYGYTF
>TRBV27|-|few|TRBJ2-5
TGTGCCAGCAGTTTAGGCCCCCGGGGGCAAGAGACCCAGTACTTC
CASSLGPRGQETQYF